The present T cell receptor (beta chain) was sequenced within a study of blood T cell repertoires in COVID-19. Study at large: Acute and convalescent COVID-19 samples came from the United States, Italy and Spain. Nucleic acid was either cDNA or gDNA, and it came from T cells, B-cell-depleted T cells, or PBMCs.

This clone was detected a few times. Original processing methods: It was from reference gene primer amplification that nucleated cell counts were estimated. Data came from immunoSEQ multiplex PCR; TCRdb stores just in-frame clones and leaves some out. That table is the source of V, J and clone size, and D and trimming were worked out from the DNA. The table records roughly 92,000 clones, roughly 83% of them present only once. Material for sequencing was peripheral blood. This TCR was sampled from a woman older than 75 with active or convalescent COVID-19.

The chain's CDR3 is CASSRQGIYGYTF. The CDR3 nucleotides read TGTGCCAGCAGCCGGCAGGGGATCTATGGCTACACCTTC. The genes are TRBV5-4 and TRBJ1-2; tentative D call: TRBD1 (6 bases). The CDR3 is 13 amino acids. The ends were cut back, 4 bases at V and 4 bases at J, with 11 bases in the middle. CDR1 is SGHNT, CDR2 YYREEE, per germline (reference sequence).